This T cell receptor (beta chain) stems from a study of regulatory T cells in long-lasting Graves disease. Whole-study findings and limits: No thyroid tissue was studied; the work used peripheral blood only.

This clonotype has just a few counts. Its antigen remains unidentified. Construction of the TCR beta libraries employed iRepertoire HTBI primers in conjunction with Arm-PCR of CDR3 regions. TCRdb re-called the multiplex PCR reads with MiXCR, one entry per CDR3 protein. The table shows 350,000 to 450,000 distinct CDR3 sequences, with 21% occurring only once. V lost 3 bases, J lost 4 bases, and 11 bases lay in between. This CDR3 contains 13 residues. The germline CDR1 and CDR2 sequences are SGDLS and YYNGEE. Sample time point: persistent/refractory GD, antithyroid drugs over 5 years with positive TRAb. With RNA extracted from PBMCs as input, the TCR library was made.

The clonotype comes from a female donor with Graves disease. Specimen: peripheral blood mononuclear cells (PBMCs), collected when the disease was refractory, from a patient treated with antithyroid drugs. The J gene is TRBJ2-7, the V gene TRBV9, with D uncertain. CDR3 in DNA: TGTGCCAGCAGCGCCGGCCCGCGGTACGAGCAGTACTTC. Translated: CASSAGPRYEQYF.